What follows are 32 T cell receptor beta chains derived from one specimen sequenced in a study of regulatory T cells in long-lasting Graves disease. To make TCR beta libraries, researchers used iRepertoire HTBI primers and Arm-PCR of CDR3 regions. TCRdb re-analysed the multiplex PCR reads in MiXCR, keeping a single row per CDR3 protein. The data contain more than 650,000 distinct CDR3 sequences, 30% of them singletons. The sample's time point: persistent/refractory GD, antithyroid drugs over 5 years with positive TRAb. After RNA was extracted from PBMCs, the TCR library was made from it. Sequencing was performed on peripheral blood mononuclear cells (PBMCs), taken when the disease was refractory, from a patient treated with antithyroid drugs. These receptors all come from a female donor with Graves disease.

Note on this clonotype: This may come from a read error, since a much larger clone is one base off. The chain joins TRBV12-3 or TRBV12-4 to TRBJ2-7; either TRBD1 or TRBD2 may supply D (6 bases each). The CDR3 has 17 amino acids. CDR3 in amino acids: CASSLGRTRDKSYGQYF. The CDR3 DNA reads as TGTGCCAGCAGTTTGGGGAGGACTCGGGACAAATCCTACGGGCAGTACTTC.

Only a few counts were recorded for this clonotype. The chain has TRBV28 and TRBJ2-7; TRBD2 matches at 8 bases. Looked up from germline, CDR1 is MDHEN and CDR2 is SYDVKM. V shed 7 bases, J shed 9 bases, and the junction held 11 bases outside the gene matches. The CDR3 runs 13 residues. CDR3: CASNPGGGPGQYF. DNA of the CDR3: TGTGCCAGCAATCCCGGGGGGGGGCCGGGGCAGTACTTC.

The CDR3 coding sequence is TGTGCCAGCTTGCCTAGCGGGAGGCACGAGCAGTACTTC. Protein sequence: CASLPSGRHEQYF. The chain employs TRBV7-9 and TRBJ2-7; TRBD2 matches at 11 bases. This CDR3 has 13 amino acids. J lost 5 bases, V lost 8 bases, and 5 bases had no gene match. From germline, CDR1 is SEHNR and CDR2 FQNEAQ (reference sequence).

The chain has TRBV6-2 or TRBV6-3 and TRBJ2-7; D is unclear. The CDR3 totals 16 residues. Trimming removed 2 bases from V and 0 bases from J, with 14 bases in between. The germline V gene has CDR1 MNHEY and CDR2 SVGEGT. CDR3 in DNA: TGTGCCAGCAGTTACCCCCGAGGTCAAAGCTCCTACGAGCAGTACTTC. This sequence encodes CASSYPRGQSSYEQYF.

The rearrangement joins TRBV29-1 to TRBJ1-2, with 12 bases identical to TRBD1. CDR3 length equals 15 residues. J gave up 4 bases and V 6 bases, and 9 bases lay outside the gene matches. Germline CDR1 SQVTM, CDR2 ANQGSEA. The CDR3 reads CSVVGTGGEGYGYTF. In nucleotides, the CDR3 is TGCAGCGTGGTCGGGACAGGGGGCGAGGGCTATGGCTACACCTTC.

This clonotype was recorded at least ten times. At one boundary the junction diverges from the germline segment, which might be a read error. The chain combines TRBV5-1 with TRBJ1-1, with TRBD1 as a possible D gene (5 bases). The CDR3 totals 14 residues. In germline, CDR1 is SGHRS, CDR2 YFSETQ. The CDR3 protein is CASSLGVANTEAFF. The DNA for the CDR3 is TGTGCCAGCAGCTTAGGGGTAGCGAACACTGAAGCTTTCTTT.

V is TRBV5-5 and J is TRBJ1-1, with 8 bases fitting TRBD1. This CDR3 is built from 17 residues. The germline V gene has CDR1 SGHKS and CDR2 YYEKEE (reference sequence). The ends lost 4 bases at V and 3 bases at J; junction bases unmatched: 14. The CDR3 nucleotides are TGTGCCAGCAGCCTTCAGAGAGGACAGGGATTGGACACTGAAGCTTTCTTT. It is translated as CASSLQRGQGLDTEAFF.

This clonotype has just a few counts. The chain combines TRBV3-1 with TRBJ2-7; possibly TRBD1 for D (5 bases). This CDR3 spans 13 amino acids. V was shortened by 0 bases and J by 6 bases, with 9 bases between the two germline ends. Germline lookup yields CDR1 LGHDT and CDR2 YNNKEL (reference sequence). The CDR3 sequence: CASSQDPGFEQYF. CDR3 coding DNA: TGTGCCAGCAGCCAAGATCCAGGGTTCGAGCAGTACTTC.

The rearrangement joins TRBV25-1 to TRBJ2-7; TRBD1 matches at 9 bases. The CDR3 is 17 residues long. Trimming took 4 bases from V and 0 from J; bases not matched to a gene: 10. The germline CDR1 and CDR2 sequences are MGHDK and SYGVNS. The CDR3 sequence is CASSVSSGQGLSYEQYF. The CDR3 DNA is TGTGCCAGCAGTGTCTCCTCGGGACAGGGCCTCTCCTACGAGCAGTACTTC.

V is TRBV28 and J is TRBJ2-5, with D uncertain. The J call may be faulty, since TRBJ2-7 better matches the DNA end. This CDR3 is built from 15 residues. Germline assignment: CDR1 MDHEN and CDR2 SYDVKM. The CDR3 protein is CASSFGLPHNSEQYF. The CDR3 DNA follows: TGTGCCAGCAGTTTCGGCCTACCCCACAATAGCGAGCAGTACTTC.

Written as DNA, the CDR3 is TGTGCCTGGAGGGGTCCCGTGGCAGGAGGACTGAACACTGAAGCTTTCTTT. Its translation is CAWRGPVAGGLNTEAFF. J is TRBJ1-1 and V is TRBV30; D unclear. Deletions cut 3 bases from V and 0 bases from J, with 20 bases between. Germline loops: CDR1 GTSNPN, CDR2 SVGIG (reference sequence). CDR3 length: 17 residues.

The sample holds a few counts of this clonotype. This chain connects TRBV11-2 to TRBJ1-1; 9 bases align to TRBD1. The V and J ends lost 6 bases and 5 bases, in that order; junction bases with no gene match: 10. Germline-derived CDR1 and CDR2 are SGHAT and FQNNGV. The CDR3 is 15 amino acids. CDR3 loop: CASRGQQGARTEAFF. CDR3 bases: TGTGCCAGCAGGGGACAACAGGGGGCGAGAACTGAAGCTTTCTTT.

J is TRBJ2-2 and V is TRBV20-1, with 7 bases lining up with TRBD2. The germline V gene has CDR1 DFQATT and CDR2 SNEGSKA (reference sequence). V shed 3 bases and J 4 bases; nucleotides not matched to a gene: 11. This CDR3 contains 16 residues. CDR3 DNA sequence: TGCAGTGCTAGTGATAGAATAGCGGGCCTCACCGGGGAGCTGTTTTTT. It encodes CSASDRIAGLTGELFF.

This clonotype was counted ten times or more. This chain uses TRBV18 with TRBJ2-7; 8 positions agree with TRBD1. Germline V lookup: CDR1 KGHSH, CDR2 LQKENI. The CDR3 sequence is 14 residues long. V shed 3 bases and J 2 bases; nucleotides not matched to a gene: 3. The CDR3 spells CASSPPGQAYEQYF. As DNA, the CDR3 is TGTGCCAGCTCACCTCCGGGACAGGCCTACGAGCAGTACTTC.

The table lists this clonotype with many counts. This chain uses TRBV28 with TRBJ1-1; no reliable D call. CDR3 length: 15 residues. Germline CDR1 and CDR2: MDHEN and SYDVKM. Deletions cut 5 bases from V and 3 bases from J, with 16 bases between. The CDR3 sequence is CASSPGPREDTEAFF. CDR3 nucleotides: TGTGCCAGCAGTCCCGGCCCGAGGGAGGACACTGAAGCTTTCTTT.

The rearrangement joins TRBV2 to TRBJ2-7; 7 bases agree with TRBD2. The CDR3 has 17 amino acids. CDR1 is SNHLY, CDR2 FYNNEI, per germline. V was pared by 6 bases and J by 0 bases, with 14 bases of the junction left unmatched. CDR3 DNA sequence: TGTGCCAGCAGCCAAGTCGTCGGGAGGCTTAGCTCCTACGAGCAGTACTTC. Protein: CASSQVVGRLSSYEQYF.

The gene calls are TRBV7-6 and TRBJ1-2, with D perhaps TRBD1 (6 bases). CDR1 SGHVS and CDR2 FNYEAQ come from the germline V gene. V dropped 5 bases and J dropped 6 bases, with 22 bases sitting between them. The CDR3 covers 16 residues. CDR3 region: CASSPGRGGVSNGYTF. CDR3 DNA: TGTGCCAGCAGCCCAGGGAGGGGGGGCGTATCGAATGGCTACACCTTC.

For this clonotype: This may arise from a read error, as a much more abundant clone is one base away. The genes are TRBV2 and TRBJ1-6; a weak D match, TRBD1 (6 bases). Germline V CDR1 and CDR2: SNHLY, FYNNEI. Trimming left V 8 bases short and J 5 bases short, with 16 bases between. This CDR3 region has 15 residues. In nucleotides, the CDR3 is TGTGCCAGCGAGGGACAAGGGCAGAATAATTCACCCCTCCACTTT. It is translated as CASEGQGQNNSPLHF. The complete variable domain, with remaining parts taken from reference TRBV2 and TRBJ1-6, reads EPEVTQTPSHQVTQMGQEVILRCVPISNHLYFYWYRQILGQKVEFLVSFYNNEISEKSEIFDDQFSVERPDGSNFTLKIRSTKLEDSAMYFCASEGQGQNNSPLHFGNGTRLTVT.

This clonotype is a singleton in its sample. The gene calls are TRBV3-1 and TRBJ2-2; D gene uncertain. Germline V gene data show CDR1 as LGHDT and CDR2 as YNNKEL (reference sequence). The CDR3 consists of 16 residues. V was clipped by 1 base and J by 4 bases, with 13 bases between them. The CDR3 DNA is TGTGCCAGCAGCCAAGGGGCACATCCAGGCACCGGGGAGCTGTTTTTT. It is translated as CASSQGAHPGTGELFF.

This chain joins TRBV12-3 or TRBV12-4 and TRBJ1-6; perhaps TRBD1 as D (5 bases). V dropped 3 bases and J dropped 8 bases, with 14 bases sitting between them. The CDR3 spans 15 residues. The CDR3 here is CASSLGVGTYSPLHF. The DNA of the CDR3 is TGTGCCAGCAGTTTGGGGGTAGGCACTTATTCACCCCTCCACTTT.

The chain combines TRBV12-3 or TRBV12-4 with TRBJ2-7; 10 nucleotides align to TRBD2. J lost 2 bases, V lost 6 bases, and 7 bases had no gene match. The CDR3 runs 15 residues. CDR3 in amino acids: CASRDGLAEPYEQYF. The CDR3 region has the DNA TGTGCCAGCAGGGATGGACTAGCGGAGCCCTACGAGCAGTACTTC.

This chain uses TRBV3-1 with TRBJ1-3; D not resolved. The CDR3 is 16 amino acids. The V gene's germline CDR1 is LGHDT and CDR2 YNNKEL (reference sequence). With 7 bases removed from V and 1 base from J, the gap between germline ends came to 17 bases. The CDR3 loop is CASTPVEGRSGNTIYF. In DNA, the CDR3 is TGTGCCAGCACCCCAGTTGAAGGAAGGTCTGGAAACACCATATATTTT.

The sample holds a few counts of this clonotype. This chain uses TRBV6-1 with TRBJ2-7; 9 positions agree with TRBD2. CDR3 length equals 12 residues. CDR1 is MNHNS, CDR2 SASEGT, per germline. The CDR3: CASGRNYYEQYF. For the CDR3, the DNA is TGTGCTAGCGGGAGAAACTACTACGAGCAGTACTTC.

For this clonotype: A clone one base away is much larger, so this may be a read error. This chain's CDR3 is CASRYKGSNYGYTF. The CDR3, as DNA: TGTGCCAGCAGATACAAGGGAAGTAACTATGGCTACACCTTC. This rearrangement joins TRBV6-4 to TRBJ1-2; D gene unclear. Trimming pared 6 bases from V and 1 base from J, leaving 12 bases between. This CDR3 is 14 amino acids long. Looked up from germline, CDR1 is MRHNA and CDR2 is SNTAGT.

The genes are TRBV29-1 and TRBJ1-1, with D possibly matching TRBD1 (6 bases). Deletions cut 5 bases from V and 0 bases from J, with 13 bases between. The CDR3 loop spans 14 amino acids. Per germline, CDR1 SQVTM and CDR2 ANQGSEA. The CDR3, as DNA: TGCAGCGTTAAAGGGGGGCACATGAACACTGAAGCTTTCTTT. This translates into CSVKGGHMNTEAFF.

J is TRBJ1-4 and V is TRBV28, with 7 bases fitting TRBD1. V lost 6 bases, J lost 7 bases, and 11 bases stayed unmatched. Germline CDR1 is MDHEN and CDR2 is SYDVKM. This CDR3 has 15 residues. This CDR3 reads CASREKRGLSEKLFF. The DNA for the CDR3 is TGTGCCAGCAGAGAAAAGAGGGGGCTCTCTGAAAAACTGTTTTTT.

The chain recombines TRBV20-1 with TRBJ1-2; 7 positions agree with TRBD1. This CDR3 spans 12 amino acids. Looked up from germline, CDR1 is DFQATT and CDR2 is SNEGSKA (reference sequence). The junction had 6 bases not matched to a gene; V was cut back by 7 bases and J by 4 bases. The CDR3 coding sequence is TGCAGTGGAACAGGGGAGGGCTATGGCTACACCTTC. Protein: CSGTGEGYGYTF.

This clonotype was counted between two and nine times. The chain couples TRBV7-3 to TRBJ2-7; 11 bases are shared with TRBD1. The CDR3 sequence is 16 residues long. After removal of 5 bases from V and 5 bases from J, the junction contained 11 bases not matched to a gene. Germline loops: CDR1 SGHTA, CDR2 FQGTGA. Written as DNA, the CDR3 is TGTGCCAGCAGCCCAGGACAGGGGGCCGTCCCTAACGAGCAGTACTTC. Translating gives CASSPGQGAVPNEQYF.

There are a few counts of this clonotype. This chain uses TRBV2 with TRBJ2-2; TRBD2 matches at 11 bases. Germline CDR1 reads SNHLY; CDR2 reads FYNNEI. Losses at the gene ends were 6 bases for V and 4 bases for J; bases not matched to a gene: 4. This CDR3 comprises 15 residues. CDR3 loop: CASRGLAEATGELFF. CDR3 DNA sequence: TGTGCCAGCAGGGGACTAGCGGAGGCCACCGGGGAGCTGTTTTTT.

V and J are TRBV7-9 and TRBJ1-5, with TRBD1 matching over 11 bases. This CDR3 is 14 amino acids long. CDR1 and CDR2 from the germline V gene are SEHNR and FQNEAQ (reference sequence). V was pared by 6 bases and J by 11 bases, with 9 bases of the junction left unmatched. CDR3 region: CASSGQGAGQSQHF. CDR3 sequence (DNA): TGTGCCAGCAGTGGACAGGGGGCAGGACAGTCCCAGCATTTT.

This sequence joins TRBV6-5 and TRBJ1-2; the D is unclear. Germline CDR1 and CDR2: MNHEY and SVGAGI. With 4 bases removed from V and 1 base from J, the gap between germline ends came to 7 bases. The CDR3 contains 13 residues. CDR3 amino acids: CASSSQNNYGYTF. The CDR3 coding sequence is TGTGCCAGCAGTTCGCAGAATAACTATGGCTACACCTTC.

This chain links TRBV5-1 with TRBJ1-5; D is undetermined. V lost 4 bases, J lost 10 bases, and 15 bases lay in between. Germline CDR1 and CDR2: SGHRS and YFSETQ. This CDR3 is built from 13 residues. For the CDR3, the DNA is TGCGCCAGCAGCAACGGGAGCTCCTTTCCCCAGCATTTT. This codes for CASSNGSSFPQHF. The whole variable domain, remainder taken from reference TRBV5-1 and TRBJ1-5, is KAGVTQTPRYLIKTRGQQVTLSCSPISGHRSVSWYQQTPGQGLQFLFEYFSETQRNKGNFPGRFSGRQFSNSRSEMNVSTLELGDSALYLCASSNGSSFPQHFGDGTRLSIL.